Below, one TCR beta chain is given with its context. The antigen remains undetermined. The authors reverse transcribed all of the isolated RNA, so sequencing captured expressed TCRB transcripts. The table came from immunoSEQ multiplex PCR; TCRdb's copy has only in-frame clones and leaves some out. Of 450,000 to 600,000 clones in the sample, approximately 28% were seen once. The sample belongs to a study of beta chain features in type 1 diabetes. Overall study findings and caveats: Using cDNA template may skew counts toward highly expressing activated cells. There was a moderate but significant shortening of TCRB CDR3s in all four CD4+ subsets of Type 1 diabetes patients. At VDJ recombination sites, type 1 diabetes patients had fewer insertions and more deleted nucleotides. Whether TCRB rearrangement is influenced by HLA type was left unresolved in this analysis.

This CDR3 contains 12 residues. V dropped 2 bases and J dropped 11; count of bases not matched to a gene: 5. Germline V CDR1 and CDR2: SGHDT, YYEEEE. This sequence joins TRBV5-6 and TRBJ2-3; 7 bases match TRBD2. Specimen: naive CD4+ T cells from blood. The origin of this receptor is a man between 18 and 29 years old in good health. The CDR3 nucleotides are TGTGCCAGCAGCTTCTCCCGGGGGGAGCAGTATTTT. This gives the protein CASSFSRGEQYF.